This T cell receptor (beta chain) was sequenced in a study of monozygotic twins with inflammatory bowel disease (dated by TCRdb to about 2019). For context, the study as a whole: The full study comprised 30 or so monozygotic twin pairs: nine German pairs (four IBD-concordant, five IBD-discordant) and 19 IBD-discordant Danish pairs. Each individual had, on average, about 151 000 unique TCRalpha sequences and 181 000 unique TCRbeta sequences available for analysis. Within discordant pairs, disease-associated traits were sought mainly by comparing IBD patients with their genetically identical healthy co-twins.

The germline V gene sets CDR1 to MGHRA and CDR2 to YSYEKL. The CDR3 covers 15 residues, taking in both the cysteine and the phenylalanine. The DNA sequence is not available. Note on this clonotype: Its antigen remains unidentified.

Library preparation employed 5' RACE. Preparation of each TCR library used about 4,000 ng of total RNA. cDNA was synthesized with SMARTScribe reverse transcriptase in eight separate reactions per sample. During cDNA synthesis, unique molecular identifiers containing a 6-nucleotide sample barcode were introduced by template switching. Two nested PCRs of about 17 and 10 cycles amplified the TCRalpha and TCRbeta cDNA, and bead purification followed each PCR. Before amplification, the cDNA was treated with uracil DNA-glycosylase and purified using the QIAquick PCR purification kit. The second PCR was the step at which Illumina TruSeq-compatible adapters and sample-specific barcodes were added. TapeStation and Qubit were used to check library quality and concentration, and around 5.3 ng of each library was pooled. Sequencing of pooled libraries was carried out on an Illumina HiSeq2500 single-index Rapid Run using 2 x 100 bp reads and custom sequencing primers. In the source study's methods: PCR and sequencing errors were corrected by UMI-based consensus assembly using MiGEC version 1.2.6. MiXCR version 2.1.1 was used for V(D)J alignment, clonotype assembly and CDR3 extraction. Gene usage, clonotype sharing and MAIT/NKT TCR abundance were normalised by analysing the top 1000, 10 000 and 20 000 clonotypes per sample. Diversity was computed as the inverse Simpson index with the vegan R package after downsampling to 27 000 UMIs. Paired Mann-Whitney U tests were applied to discordant twin pairs, with Benjamini-Hochberg correction for multiple testing. TCRdb reprocessed the reads into one record per CDR3 protein sequence, lacking DNA. The authors' filters were not applied to this entry. The sample table holds about 41,000 distinct CDR3 sequences. Around 5.3% of the sample rests with the top ten.

What the authors observed across the whole study: Compared with healthy twins, IBD patients had fewer clonotypes in common with other individuals, a difference most pronounced in patients showing signs of disease activity. Differing immunosuppressive treatments among patients may have added background noise and inter-individual variability to the repertoires. Distinction between different T cell subtypes could not be achieved in the analysis. The results gave no support for a single strong signal or clonotype linked to IBD. Measured by the inverse Simpson index, TCRbeta repertoire diversity was lower in IBD patients than in their healthy co-twins. No difference in repertoire similarity was observed between concordant and discordant twins, possibly owing to limited statistical power.

An approximately 2.6 ml peripheral blood sample was drawn into PAXgene tubes per donor and stored at -80°C. Without any T cell sorting, total RNA was extracted from whole blood using the PAXgene blood miRNA kit on an automated QIAcube. Deep TCRalpha and TCRbeta repertoire profiling with unique molecular barcoding was performed on peripheral blood of monozygotic twin pairs concordant or discordant for inflammatory bowel disease. For every twin pair, smoking habits were documented, and each individual was categorised as a current, former or never smoker. Sequencing input: blood. This receptor chain uses TRBV4-1 and TRBJ1-2. This TCR was sampled from a human donor with ulcerative colitis or Crohn's disease, or a healthy co-twin of an affected twin (not recorded which). CDR3 region: CASSARDRSPYGYTF.